This T cell receptor (beta chain) was profiled in a study of CD8+CD57+ T cells in acquired aplastic anemia. Turning to the study itself: The DNA of sorted CD4+ and CD8+ cells averaged roughly 3.2 ug. General observations from the study: Patients and controls shared over 25 CD8+ CDR3 sequences, highly expressed in patients.

Patients chosen for sequencing had CD8+CD57+ cells that had expanded, as shown by flow cytometry. Among the patients, all had severe acquired aplastic anemia. Per germline, CDR1 ENHRY and CDR2 SYGVKD. The CDR3 extends over 15 amino acids. Trimming shortened V by 6 bases and J by 3 bases, and 16 bases separated the two germline ends. This clonotype was seen once. Its matching antigen is unknown. Genomic DNA acted as the template from which TCR beta VDJ combination and CDR3 sequence profiling were carried out. Via MiXCR, TCRdb re-called the reads, giving one row per CDR3 protein. Of approximately 120,000 distinct CDR3 sequences in the sample, nearly 40% were seen once.

The V gene is TRBV10-3, the J gene TRBJ2-3; a weak D match, TRBD1 (7 bases). This clonotype was sampled from a human donor with aplastic anemia. Material: sorted CD4+, CD8+, or CD8+CD57+ T cells (not recorded which) from PBMCs. CDR3: CAIRRQGLITDTQYF. DNA of the CDR3: TGTGCCATCAGACGACAGGGACTTATAACAGATACGCAGTATTTT.